This TCR beta chain stems from a study of shared clonotypes between healthy human individuals. Study-level points and caveats: Larger richness was generally estimated for naive than memory subsets.

Method: immunoSEQ multiplex PCR; TCRdb's copy keeps in-frame clones and lacks some. The profile shows 2 million to 2.5 million clones, approximately 93% of them singletons. About this clone: What it recognizes is unknown.

This CDR3 contains 16 residues. CDR1 is LNHDA, CDR2 SQIVND, per germline (reference sequence). V lost 3 bases and J lost 2, with 14 bases in between. What was sequenced was naive CD4+ T cells from PBMCs. Subset: CD45RA+ positively selected. The chain is built from TRBV19 and TRBJ1-5; TRBD1 might be the D (6 bases). This clonotype was sampled from a man between 18 and 29 years old in good health. Some clones in this sample may be carry-over from other donors' samples. The DNA of the CDR3 is TGTGCCAGTAGTATTCTAACAGGGTGGCGCAATCAGCCCCAGCATTTT. Protein sequence: CASSILTGWRNQPQHF. The variable domain in full, completed from reference TRBV19 and TRBJ1-5, reads DGGITQSPKYLFRKEGQNVTLSCEQNLNHDAMYWYRQDPGQGLRLIYYSQIVNDFQKGDIAEGYSVSREKKESFPLTVTSAQKNPTAFYLCASSILTGWRNQPQHFGDGTRLSIL.